This TCR beta chain was identified during a study of T cell responses to AZD1222 COVID-19 vaccine. The CDR3 sequence is 14 residues long. Between the trimmed V and J ends, which lost 0 bases and 2 bases, there was a span of 7 bases. The V gene's germline CDR1 is ENHRY and CDR2 SYGVKD. Study-wide results and limits: Only five or six AZD1222 recipients tested seropositive at baseline. Clonal diversity may have been underestimated in mostly white British donors.

Analysis merged second doses at about 4 or about 12 weeks. Using immunoSEQ multiplex PCR, the repertoire was profiled, and TCRdb retains in-frame clones only, with some absent. The sample shows tens of thousands of clones, over 75% of them seen only once. Remarks on this clone: Antigen unknown.

The source of this sequence is an adult who received the AZD1222 COVID-19 vaccine. The sample was peripheral blood, taken 28 days after the second AZD1222 dose. The chain carries TRBV10-3 and TRBJ1-2; the D gene is possibly TRBD1 (5 bases). CDR3 nucleotides: TGTGCCATCAGTGAGTCCAGGGAGAACTATGGCTACACCTTC. Its protein product is CAISESRENYGYTF.